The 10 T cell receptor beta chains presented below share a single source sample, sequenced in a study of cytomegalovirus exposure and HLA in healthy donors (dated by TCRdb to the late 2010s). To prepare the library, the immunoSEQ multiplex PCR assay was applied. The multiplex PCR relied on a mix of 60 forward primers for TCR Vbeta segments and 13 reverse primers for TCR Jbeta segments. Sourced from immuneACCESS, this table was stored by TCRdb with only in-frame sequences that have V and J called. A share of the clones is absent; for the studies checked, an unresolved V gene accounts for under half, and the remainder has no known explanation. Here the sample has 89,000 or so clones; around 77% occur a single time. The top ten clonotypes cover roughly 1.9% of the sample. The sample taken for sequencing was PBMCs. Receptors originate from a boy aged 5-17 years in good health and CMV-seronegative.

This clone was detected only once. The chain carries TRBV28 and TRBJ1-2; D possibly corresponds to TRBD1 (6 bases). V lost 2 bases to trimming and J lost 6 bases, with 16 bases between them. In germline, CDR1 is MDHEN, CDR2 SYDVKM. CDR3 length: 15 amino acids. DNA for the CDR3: TGTGCCAGCAGTTTAGGTCACAGGGTGGGGCATGGCTACACCTTC. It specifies CASSLGHRVGHGYTF.

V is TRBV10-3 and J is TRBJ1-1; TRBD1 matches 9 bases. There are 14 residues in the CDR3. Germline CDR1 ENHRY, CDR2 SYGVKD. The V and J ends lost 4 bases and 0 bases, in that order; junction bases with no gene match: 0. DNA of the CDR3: TGTGCCATCAGTGGGACAGGGGTGAACACTGAAGCTTTCTTT. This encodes CAISGTGVNTEAFF.

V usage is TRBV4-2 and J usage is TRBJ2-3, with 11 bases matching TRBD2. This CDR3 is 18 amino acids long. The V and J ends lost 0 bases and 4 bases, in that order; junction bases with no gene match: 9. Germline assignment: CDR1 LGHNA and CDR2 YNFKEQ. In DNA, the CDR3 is TGTGCCAGCAGCCAAGAAGGCCAGACTAGCGGGGTATCAGATACGCAGTATTTT. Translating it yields CASSQEGQTSGVSDTQYF.

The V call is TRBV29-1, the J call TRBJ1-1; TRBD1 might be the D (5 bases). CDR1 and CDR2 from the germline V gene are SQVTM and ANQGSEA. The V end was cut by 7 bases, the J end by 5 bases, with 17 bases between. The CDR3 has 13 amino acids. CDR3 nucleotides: TGCAGCGCGCGGGGGGGAGATGCGACTGAAGCTTTCTTT. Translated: CSARGGDATEAFF.

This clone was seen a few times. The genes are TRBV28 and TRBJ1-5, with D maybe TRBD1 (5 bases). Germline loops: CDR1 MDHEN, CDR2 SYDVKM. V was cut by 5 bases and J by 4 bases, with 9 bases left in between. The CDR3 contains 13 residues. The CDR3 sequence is CASSTRVNQPQHF. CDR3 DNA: TGTGCCAGCAGTACCAGGGTGAATCAGCCCCAGCATTTT.

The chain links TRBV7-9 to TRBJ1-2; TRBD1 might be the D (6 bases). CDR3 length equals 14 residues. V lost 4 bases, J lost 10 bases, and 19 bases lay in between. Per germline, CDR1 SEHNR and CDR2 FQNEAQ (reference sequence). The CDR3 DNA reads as TGTGCCAGCAGCTCTTGGACAGCGCAGGAGGACTACACCTTC. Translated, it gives CASSSWTAQEDYTF.

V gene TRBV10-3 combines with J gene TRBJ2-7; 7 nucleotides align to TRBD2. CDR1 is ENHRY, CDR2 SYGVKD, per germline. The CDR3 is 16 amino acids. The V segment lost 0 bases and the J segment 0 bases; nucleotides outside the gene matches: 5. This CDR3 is CAISESSGSHSYEQYF. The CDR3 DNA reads TGTGCCATCAGTGAGTCTAGCGGGTCGCACTCCTACGAGCAGTACTTC.

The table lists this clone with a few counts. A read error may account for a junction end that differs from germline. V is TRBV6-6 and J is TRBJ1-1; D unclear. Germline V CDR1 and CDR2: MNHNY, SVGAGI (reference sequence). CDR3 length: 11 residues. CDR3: CASSDSPAAFF. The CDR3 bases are TGTGCCAGCAGTGACTCCCCAGCGGCTTTCTTT.

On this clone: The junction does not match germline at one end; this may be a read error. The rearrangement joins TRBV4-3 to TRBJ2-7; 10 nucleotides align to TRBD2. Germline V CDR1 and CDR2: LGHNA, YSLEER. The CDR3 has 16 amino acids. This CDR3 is CAGSQLLSGGLYEQYF. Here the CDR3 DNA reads TGCGCCGGCAGCCAACTTCTTAGCGGGGGGCTTTACGAGCAGTACTTC.

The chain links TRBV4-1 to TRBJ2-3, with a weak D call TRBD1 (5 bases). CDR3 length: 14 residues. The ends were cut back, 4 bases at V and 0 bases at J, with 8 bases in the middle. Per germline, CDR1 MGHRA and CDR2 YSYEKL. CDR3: CASSLGPSTDTQYF. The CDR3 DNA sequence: TGCGCCAGCAGCCTGGGGCCCAGCACAGATACGCAGTATTTT.